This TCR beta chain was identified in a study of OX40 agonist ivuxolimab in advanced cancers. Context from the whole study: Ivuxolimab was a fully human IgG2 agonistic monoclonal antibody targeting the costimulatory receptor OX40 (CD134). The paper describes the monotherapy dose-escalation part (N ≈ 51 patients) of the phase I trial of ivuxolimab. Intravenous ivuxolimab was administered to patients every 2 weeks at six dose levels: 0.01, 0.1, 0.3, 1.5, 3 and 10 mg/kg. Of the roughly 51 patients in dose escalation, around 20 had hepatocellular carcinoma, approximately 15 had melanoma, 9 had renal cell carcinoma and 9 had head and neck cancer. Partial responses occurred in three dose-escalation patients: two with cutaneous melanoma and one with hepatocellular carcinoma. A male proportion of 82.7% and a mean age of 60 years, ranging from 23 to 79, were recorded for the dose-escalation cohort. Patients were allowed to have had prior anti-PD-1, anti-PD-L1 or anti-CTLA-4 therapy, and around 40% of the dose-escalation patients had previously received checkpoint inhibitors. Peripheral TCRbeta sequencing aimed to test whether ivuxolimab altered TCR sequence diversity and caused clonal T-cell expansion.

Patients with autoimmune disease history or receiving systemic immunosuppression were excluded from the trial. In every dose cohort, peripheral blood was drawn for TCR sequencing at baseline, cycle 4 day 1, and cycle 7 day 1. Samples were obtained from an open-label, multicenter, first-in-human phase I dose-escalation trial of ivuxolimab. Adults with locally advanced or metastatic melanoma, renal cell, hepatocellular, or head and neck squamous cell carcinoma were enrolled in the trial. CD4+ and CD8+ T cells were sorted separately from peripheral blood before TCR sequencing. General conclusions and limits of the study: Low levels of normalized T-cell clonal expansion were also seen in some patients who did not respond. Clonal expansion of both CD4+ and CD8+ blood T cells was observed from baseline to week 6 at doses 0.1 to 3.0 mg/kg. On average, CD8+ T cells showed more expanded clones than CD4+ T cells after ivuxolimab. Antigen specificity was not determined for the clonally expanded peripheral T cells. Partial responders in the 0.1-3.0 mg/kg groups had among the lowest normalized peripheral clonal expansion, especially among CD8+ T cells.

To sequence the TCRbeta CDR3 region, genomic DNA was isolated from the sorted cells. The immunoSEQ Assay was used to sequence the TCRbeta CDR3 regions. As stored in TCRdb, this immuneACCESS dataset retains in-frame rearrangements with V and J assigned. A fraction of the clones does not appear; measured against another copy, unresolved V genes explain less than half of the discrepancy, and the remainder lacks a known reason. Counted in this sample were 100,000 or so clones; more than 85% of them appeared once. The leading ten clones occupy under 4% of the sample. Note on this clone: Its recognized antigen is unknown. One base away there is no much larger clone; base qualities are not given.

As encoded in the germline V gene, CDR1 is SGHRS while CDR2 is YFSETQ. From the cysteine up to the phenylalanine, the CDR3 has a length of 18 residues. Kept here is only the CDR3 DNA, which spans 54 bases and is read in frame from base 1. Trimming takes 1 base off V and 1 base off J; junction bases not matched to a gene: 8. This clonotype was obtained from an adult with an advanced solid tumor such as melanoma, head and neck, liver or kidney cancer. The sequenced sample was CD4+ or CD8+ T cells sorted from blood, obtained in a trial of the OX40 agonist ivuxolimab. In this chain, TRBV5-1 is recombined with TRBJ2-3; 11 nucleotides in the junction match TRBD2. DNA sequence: TGCGCCAGCAGCTTGTACAGGGAACTAGCGGGAGGCACAGATACGCAGTATTTT. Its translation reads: CASSLYRELAGGTDTQYF.